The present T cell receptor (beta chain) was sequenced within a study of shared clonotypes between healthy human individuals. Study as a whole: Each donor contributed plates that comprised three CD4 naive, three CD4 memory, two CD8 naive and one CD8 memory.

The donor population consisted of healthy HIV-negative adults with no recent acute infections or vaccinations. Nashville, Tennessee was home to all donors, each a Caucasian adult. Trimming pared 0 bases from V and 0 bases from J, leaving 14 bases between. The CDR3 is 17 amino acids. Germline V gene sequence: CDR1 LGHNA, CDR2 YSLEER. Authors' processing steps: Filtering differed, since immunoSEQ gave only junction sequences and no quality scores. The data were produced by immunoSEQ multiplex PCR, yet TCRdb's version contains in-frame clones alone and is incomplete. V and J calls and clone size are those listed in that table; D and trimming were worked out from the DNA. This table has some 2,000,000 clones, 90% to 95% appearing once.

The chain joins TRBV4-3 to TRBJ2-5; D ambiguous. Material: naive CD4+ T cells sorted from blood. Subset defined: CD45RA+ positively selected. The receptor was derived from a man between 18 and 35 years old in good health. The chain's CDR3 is CASSQDSAGPYQETQYF. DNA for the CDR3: TGCGCCAGCAGCCAAGATTCGGCAGGACCGTACCAAGAGACCCAGTACTTC.